This entry lists 18 T cell receptor beta chains sequenced from one sample in a study of blood T cells in healthy people across ages. Using a J-beta primer mix together with a sample-barcoded 5' primer, a second PCR was run for roughly 7 to 12 cycles. TCRdb independently ran MiXCR on the 5' RACE reads; one entry per CDR3 protein. Of some 900,000 distinct CDR3 sequences in the sample, around 48% were seen once. The sequenced material came from blood. All receptors come from a man in his thirties or forties in good health.

In this sample, this clonotype turned up a few times. The chain combines TRBV5-1 with TRBJ1-1; maybe TRBD1 (5 bases). The germline gives CDR1 SGHRS, CDR2 YFSETQ. The V gene lost 0 bases and the J gene lost 5 bases, with 11 bases spanning the gap. The CDR3 is 14 residues long. Here the CDR3 reads CASSLEGWGTEAFF. The DNA of the CDR3 is TGCGCCAGCAGCTTGGAGGGGTGGGGAACTGAAGCTTTCTTT.

Notes on this clonotype: This may stem from a read error, because a much larger clone lies one nucleotide away. The chain has TRBV20-1 and TRBJ2-7; D is perhaps TRBD1 (5 bases). This CDR3 region has 10 residues. The V and J ends lost 7 bases and 10 bases respectively, with 14 bases between them. Germline-derived CDR1 and CDR2 are DFQATT and SNEGSKA (reference sequence). CDR3 protein: CSGQQEAQYF. As DNA, the CDR3 is TGCAGTGGACAGCAAGAGGCCCAGTACTTC.

The rearrangement joins TRBV15 to TRBJ1-4, with 7 bases fitting TRBD1. The V segment lost 8 bases and the J segment 8 bases; nucleotides outside the gene matches: 8. The length of the CDR3 is 13 residues. Germline V CDR1 and CDR2: LNHNV, YYDKDF (reference sequence). The CDR3 reads CATERGLGEKLFF. CDR3 DNA sequence: TGTGCCACCGAGAGGGGGCTCGGGGAAAAACTGTTTTTT.

The V gene is TRBV9, the J gene TRBJ2-1, with D perhaps matching TRBD2 (5 bases). Germline lookup yields CDR1 SGDLS and CDR2 YYNGEE. V was clipped by 0 bases and J by 0 bases, with 10 bases between them. The CDR3 loop spans 16 amino acids. CDR3 sequence reads: CASSVASPSSYNEQFF. The CDR3 DNA sequence: TGTGCCAGCAGCGTAGCTAGCCCAAGCTCCTACAATGAGCAGTTCTTC. Supplemented by reference TRBV9 and TRBJ2-1, the full variable domain reads DSGVTQTPKHLITATGQRVTLRCSPRSGDLSVYWYQQSLDQGLQFLIQYYNGEERAKGNILERFSAQQFPDLHSELNLSSLELGDSALYFCASSVASPSSYNEQFFGPGTRLTVL.

The chain employs TRBV6-4 and TRBJ2-7, with unresolved D. This CDR3 has 14 amino acids. CDR1 and CDR2 (germline): MRHNA, SNTAGT. With 3 bases removed from V and 2 bases from J, the gap between germline ends came to 11 bases. The CDR3 loop reads CASSEKGLAYEQYF. DNA for the CDR3: TGTGCCAGCAGTGAGAAAGGCCTTGCCTACGAGCAGTACTTC.

This chain uses TRBV3-1 with TRBJ2-3; D perhaps matches TRBD1 (5 bases). With 2 bases removed from V and 3 bases from J, the gap between germline ends came to 9 bases. The CDR3 runs to 14 residues. Germline CDR1 and CDR2: LGHDT and YNNKEL (reference sequence). The CDR3 DNA reads TGTGCCAGCAGCCAATGGGGCAGGACAGATACGCAGTATTTT. Its translation: CASSQWGRTDTQYF.

This clonotype showed up just a few times. The V gene is TRBV27, the J gene TRBJ2-3; the D gene is possibly TRBD2 (5 bases). V was clipped by 1 base and J by 3 bases, with 11 bases between them. The CDR3 runs 15 residues. Germline CDR1 and CDR2: MNHEY and SMNVEV (reference sequence). Here the CDR3 DNA reads TGTGCCAGCAGTTTATGGGCAACGGGGACAGATACGCAGTATTTT. It codes for CASSLWATGTDTQYF.

J is TRBJ1-1 and V is TRBV20-1; 8 nucleotides align to TRBD1. V shed 3 bases and J 6 bases; nucleotides not matched to a gene: 15. The germline V gene has CDR1 DFQATT and CDR2 SNEGSKA (reference sequence). This CDR3 spans 16 amino acids. The CDR3 nucleotides are TGCAGTGCTAGCCGTTCCGCAGGGGGCGTTTGGGCTGAAGCTTTCTTT. This gives the protein CSASRSAGGVWAEAFF.

The gene calls are TRBV20-1 and TRBJ2-5, with D possibly being TRBD1 (5 bases). The J call may be mistaken, given a closer DNA end match to TRBJ2-7. This CDR3 is 12 amino acids long. Germline CDR1 reads DFQATT; CDR2 reads SNEGSKA (reference sequence). The CDR3 protein is CSARSPGIEQYF. Written as DNA, the CDR3 is TGCAGTGCTCGCAGCCCAGGGATCGAGCAGTACTTC.

V and J are TRBV6-2 or TRBV6-3 and TRBJ2-7, with 8 bases matching TRBD1. CDR3 length: 14 amino acids. The trim removed 6 bases at V and 0 bases at J, leaving 4 bases unmatched. The germline CDR1 and CDR2 sequences are MNHEY and SVGEGT. CDR3 coding DNA: TGTGCCAGCAGAACAGGGGGAAGCTCCTACGAGCAGTACTTC. It codes for CASRTGGSSYEQYF.

The chain combines TRBV5-1 with TRBJ1-2, with a possible D match to TRBD1 (5 bases). The CDR3 runs to 15 residues. Per germline, CDR1 SGHRS and CDR2 YFSETQ. Trimming shortened V by 6 bases and J by 8 bases, and 23 bases separated the two germline ends. The CDR3 nucleotides are TGCGCCAGCACCACCGGGGCCGTAATCCGGGGGGGCTACACCTTC. Translated: CASTTGAVIRGGYTF.

As DNA, the CDR3 is TGTGCCAGCAGTTTTAGGGCTACCGGGGAGCTGTTTTTT. Protein: CASSFRATGELFF. The genes are TRBV12-3 or TRBV12-4 and TRBJ2-2; D gene ambiguous. The CDR3 has 13 amino acids. V was cut by 3 bases and J by 5 bases, with 7 bases left in between.

The V gene is TRBV7-9, the J gene TRBJ2-1, with 8 bases fitting TRBD1. The germline gives CDR1 SEHNR, CDR2 FQNEAQ (reference sequence). Trimming took 3 bases from V and 5 from J; bases not matched to a gene: 9. The CDR3 spans 16 residues. The CDR3 sequence is CASSFIGQGKDNEQFF. CDR3 coding DNA: TGTGCCAGCAGCTTCATCGGACAGGGAAAGGACAATGAGCAGTTCTTC.

This clonotype occurred once. A much larger clonotype is one base distant, so this may be a read error. The chain couples TRBV18 to TRBJ2-5; D is possibly TRBD2 (5 bases). Germline lookup yields CDR1 KGHSH and CDR2 LQKENI. The CDR3 runs to 14 residues. Trimming pared 1 base from V and 11 bases from J, leaving 17 bases between. This chain's CDR3 is CASSPRVREDEQYF. The CDR3 DNA reads TGTGCCAGCTCACCACGGGTCCGGGAAGATGAGCAGTACTTC.

This clonotype showed up just a few times. This chain connects TRBV20-1 to TRBJ2-7; D possibly corresponds to TRBD1 (6 bases). V lost 6 bases to trimming and J lost 3 bases, with 18 bases between them. CDR1 DFQATT and CDR2 SNEGSKA come from the germline V gene (reference sequence). The CDR3 is 14 residues long. The CDR3 region has the DNA TGCAGTGCACCAAAAGACGGACAGAGCTACGAGCAGTACTTC. As protein: CSAPKDGQSYEQYF.

The chain uses TRBV7-9 and TRBJ2-1, with 7 bases fitting TRBD2. Germline CDR1 reads SEHNR; CDR2 reads FQNEAQ (reference sequence). V lost 5 bases to trimming and J lost 7 bases; unmatched junction nucleotides: 8. This CDR3 comprises 14 residues. Here the CDR3 reads CASSLNGGMNEQFF. CDR3 coding DNA: TGTGCCAGCAGCCTGAACGGGGGGATGAATGAGCAGTTCTTC.

This clonotype has a single count. V usage is TRBV5-1 and J usage is TRBJ2-3, with D possibly being TRBD1 or TRBD2 (5 bases each). CDR3 length equals 14 residues. The germline CDR1 and CDR2 sequences are SGHRS and YFSETQ. Trimming took off 7 bases at V and 5 bases at J, with 17 bases between the two ends. The CDR3 protein is CASATGQGRDTQYF. DNA of the CDR3: TGCGCCAGCGCCACGGGGCAGGGAAGAGATACGCAGTATTTT.

This clonotype was observed a single time. The V call is TRBV4-3, the J call TRBJ1-6, with D unclear. V dropped 0 bases and J dropped 4 bases, with 13 bases sitting between them. This CDR3 spans 17 amino acids. Germline V lookup: CDR1 LGHNA, CDR2 YSLEER. The CDR3 DNA is TGCGCCAGCAGCCAAGAAGGGAGGGTAGGGTATAATTCACCCCTCCACTTT. Translation: CASSQEGRVGYNSPLHF.